This record looks at one TCR beta chain sequence and its context. This clonotype was counted many times. Its recognized antigen is unknown. No per-base quality is available; no much larger clone lies one base away. The CDR3, from cysteine to phenylalanine, totals 15 residues. Only the CDR3 DNA stays, 45 bases, in frame from base 1. The germline V end is reduced by 5 bases and the J end by 10 bases; junction bases left unmatched: 9. The germline V gene gives CDR1 as SGHTA and CDR2 as FQGNSA. The sample belongs to a study of neurological immune-mediated disorders (dated by TCRdb to about 2019). General notes on the study: Among the approximately 34 multiple sclerosis patients, relapsing-remitting MS accounted for 31 and secondary progressive MS accounted for 3. Peripheral blood TCR-beta repertoires from patients with HTLV-I-associated myelopathy (HAM/TSP), patients with multiple sclerosis, and healthy controls were compared in the study using UMI-based sequencing. The roughly 99 TCR-beta libraries covered PBMC samples along with longitudinal samples, technical triplicates, and paired sorted CD4+ and CD8+ T-cell subsets. The cohort included about 66 subjects: about 15 with HAM/TSP, about 34 with multiple sclerosis, and approximately 20 healthy controls.

Unsorted PBMC libraries were generated from 2 million PBMCs stored in RNAlater at -80 °C until RNA extraction. The multiple sclerosis patients were enrolled in a US clinical protocol that evaluated disease progression with magnetic resonance imaging. PBMCs were separated from peripheral blood using Ficoll-Hypaque density gradient centrifugation and then cryopreserved in liquid nitrogen. To synthesize cDNA, template-switch 5'RACE was performed with a primer carrying a 10-nucleotide random unique molecular identifier so that each TCR transcript was tagged. Every sequencing run covered 15-18 subjects and yielded more than 180 million TCR-beta sequences. The RNeasy kit was used for extraction of total RNA. The KAPA Real-time Library Amplification kit was used to amplify TCR-beta VDJ regions with primers for the TCR constant region and the 5'RACE anchor. A first PCR added sample indexes and Illumina adaptors, and a second PCR then raised library yield. After Ampure bead purification, the TCR product of roughly 650 bp was size-selected on a 2% E-gel SizeSelection system. Before pooling, libraries had their quality checked on a Bioanalyzer, their concentration measured with Qubit, and their quantity determined with the Kapa Library Quantification kit. Libraries were sequenced paired-end 2 x 150 bp on an Illumina HiSeq 2500. To increase sequence diversity, roughly 24-32% phiX was spiked into each library pool. Per the authors' processing: The UMI-based MiGEC pipeline processed quality-filtered reads and removed over 90% of raw TCR sequences during error correction. VDJ genes were aligned to IMGT germline references, and clonotypes were defined by unique CDR3 amino acid sequence plus V-J genes. Clonal expansion, Shannon diversity and CDR3 relatedness were evaluated with VDJtools (CalcPairwiseDistances, ClusterSamples), while phylogenetic trees were built in CLCbio workbench. Using coefficient-of-variation modelling across technical triplicates, the study counted a clone as expanded if it had at least 8 unique UMIs. TCRdb reanalyzed the raw reads on its own, using fastp at Q25 for trimming and MiXCR for clone calling, and kept in-frame beta chains. Every CDR3 protein is listed once, alongside the most common genes and DNA of its rows. The V and J calls and clone size are TCRdb's, not the authors'. Counted in this sample were tens of thousands of distinct CDR3 sequences; 2% to 2.5% of them appeared once. The leading ten clones occupy about 3% of the sample.

Results the study describes overall, beyond this receptor: Phylogenetic analysis grouped repertoires from 18 of 34 MS patients into a cluster of related CDR3 sequences, suggesting a possible repertoire-level signature. No identical CDR3 amino acid sequences were found to be shared among expanded clones across subjects, suggesting that TCR-beta repertoires were private in all groups. No clinical or MRI features were associated with the MS cluster, and the authors said that larger cohorts are needed. The highest TCR clonal expansion was observed in HAM/TSP patients, whereas the lowest was observed in MS patients, even when compared with healthy controls.

The receptor chain draws on TRBV7-2 and TRBJ2-1, and 12 junction bases match TRBD2. This clonotype originated in a man aged 45-60 years with multiple sclerosis. Source material: PBMCs. The DNA is as follows: TGTGCCAGCAGCCGGACTAGCGGGGCCGAGAGCGAGCAGTTCTTC. It translates to CASSRTSGAESEQFF.